The TCR beta chain under discussion was sequenced for a study of metastatic and nonmetastatic thyroid tumors. Study as a whole: Across peripheral blood and tumor or nodule tissue samples taken from malignant and benign thyroid patients, the repertoires were compared with one another.

Every patient was untreated before thyroid surgery. Worth noting for this clone: Its cognate antigen is unknown.

MiXCR reprocessed the PCR reads for TCRdb. There are over 14,000 clones in the sample; roughly 28% occur only once, and under 20% lies in the top ten. General study points: TCR beta diversity was reportedly significantly higher in malignant thyroid tumors than benign nodules, in blood and tumor.

The receptor's source is a female donor with papillary thyroid cancer or a benign thyroid nodule (not recorded which). Some clones in this sample may be carry-over from other donors' samples. The material sequenced was tumor tissue.

CDR3 coding DNA: TGTGCCAGCAGCCCTCGGACAGGGGGCAACACTGAAGCTTTCTTT. Amino acids: CASSPRTGGNTEAFF. The gene calls are TRBV27 and TRBJ1-1, with TRBD1 identical over 11 bases. CDR3 length: 15 amino acids. Germline CDR1 reads MNHEY; CDR2 reads SMNVEV (reference sequence). V lost 6 bases, J lost 2 bases, and 5 bases stayed unmatched.